The 30 T cell receptor beta chains listed next were all sequenced from one sample in a study of human T cells and chemical hapten exposure. The time point here: patch test 2, 6 weeks after DPC sensitization. Specified treatment: therapeutic diphenylcyclopropenone sensitization with weekly scalp DPC. TCRdb re-derived calls from the RACE reads in MiXCR, one entry per CDR3 protein. The repertoire holds approximately 84,000 distinct CDR3 sequences, with 11% as singletons. The sequenced sample was whole blood, obtained in connection with sensitization to the hapten diphenylcyclopropenone (DPC). These receptors were obtained from a man aged 18 to 30 with alopecia areata. Some clones in this sample may be carry-over from other donors' samples.

The chain's CDR3 is CASSPRQGLLSYEQYV. The CDR3 region has the DNA TGTGCCAGCAGCCCGCGACAGGGGCTTCTCTCCTACGAGCAGTACGTC. This rearrangement joins TRBV7-9 to TRBJ2-7; the match to TRBD1 covers 8 bases. V was pared by 5 bases and J by 0 bases, with 9 bases of the junction left unmatched. Germline V gives CDR1 SEHNR, CDR2 FQNEAQ (reference sequence). There are 16 residues in the CDR3.

This clonotype has a count of ten or more. V usage is TRBV7-3 and J usage is TRBJ2-3, with D possibly being TRBD1 (5 bases). The V and J ends lost 5 bases and 5 bases respectively, with 17 bases between them. Germline values: CDR1 SGHTA, CDR2 FQGTGA. The CDR3 is 15 residues long. The CDR3 DNA reads TGTGCCAGCAGCCCGTCGGGCAGGGCTGTAGATACGCAGTATTTT. This codes for CASSPSGRAVDTQYF.

CDR3 nucleotide sequence: TGTGCCAGCAGCTCCAGCGGGGGGACCTACAATGAGCAGTTCTTC. Translated: CASSSSGGTYNEQFF. This sequence joins TRBV13 and TRBJ2-1, with 9 nucleotides matching TRBD2. There are 15 residues in the CDR3. CDR1 and CDR2 from the germline V gene are PRHDT and FYEKMQ (reference sequence). The ends lost 4 bases at V and 2 bases at J; junction bases unmatched: 3.

This clonotype was observed a handful of times. The rearrangement joins TRBV19 to TRBJ2-3; 7 bases line up with TRBD2. The germline V gene has CDR1 LNHDA and CDR2 SQIVND (reference sequence). With V trimmed by 1 base and J by 4 bases, 8 bases remained unmatched. The CDR3 consists of 16 residues. The DNA of the CDR3 is TGTGCCAGTAGTATAGCCAGGCGGGGGTCAGCAGATACGCAGTATTTT. Translating gives CASSIARRGSADTQYF.

This clonotype was seen ten or more times. The chain employs TRBV5-6 and TRBJ1-1; maybe TRBD1 (5 bases). The V and J ends lost 3 bases and 14 bases respectively, with 17 bases between them. The CDR3 runs to 12 residues. Germline V lookup: CDR1 SGHDT, CDR2 YYEEEE. The chain's CDR3 is CASSSTTVTSFF. The CDR3 nucleotides read TGTGCCAGCAGCTCTACGACAGTGACTTCCTTCTTT.

CDR3 sequence: CASSGSASSGNTIYF. The CDR3 DNA reads as TGTGCCAGCTCAGGATCAGCCTCCTCTGGAAACACCATATATTTT. The chain joins TRBV18 to TRBJ1-3; no definite D call. The V gene lost 5 bases and the J gene lost 0 bases, with 11 bases spanning the gap. The length of the CDR3 is 15 residues. Germline lookup yields CDR1 KGHSH and CDR2 LQKENI. Together with reference TRBV18 and TRBJ1-3, the CDR3 gives the full variable domain: NAGVMQNPRHLVRRRGQEARLRCSPMKGHSHVYWYRQLPEEGLKFMVYLQKENIIDESGMPKERFSAEFPKEGPSILRIQQVVRGDSAAYFCASSGSASSGNTIYFGEGSWLTVV.

The rearrangement joins TRBV2 to TRBJ2-7, with D hard to call. Germline lookup yields CDR1 SNHLY and CDR2 FYNNEI. The CDR3 covers 13 residues. V lost 1 base, J lost 2 bases, and 6 bases lay in between. CDR3: CASSEVGPYEQYF. The CDR3 DNA is TGTGCCAGCAGTGAAGTAGGACCCTACGAGCAGTACTTC.

This clonotype was detected ten times or more. This chain connects TRBV18 to TRBJ1-1; D gene unclear. Germline V CDR1 and CDR2: KGHSH, LQKENI. Trimming removed 3 bases from V and 5 bases from J, with 13 bases in between. This CDR3 region has 14 residues. CDR3: CASSPGGIRTEAFF. CDR3 DNA: TGTGCCAGCTCACCCGGAGGGATTCGGACTGAAGCTTTCTTT.

This clonotype came up a few times. The chain is built from TRBV11-1 and TRBJ2-3, with TRBD2 identical over 9 bases. CDR3 length: 14 amino acids. V lost 4 bases, J lost 6 bases, and 5 bases stayed unmatched. Germline V lookup: CDR1 SGHAT, CDR2 FQDESV (reference sequence). The CDR3 loop reads CASSSPGLADTQYF. The CDR3 DNA follows: TGTGCCAGCAGCTCCCCCGGACTAGCGGATACGCAGTATTTT.

This clonotype was detected a few times. The rearrangement uses TRBV29-1 and TRBJ2-5; no definite D call. CDR1 SQVTM and CDR2 ANQGSEA come from the germline V gene. Trimming removed 7 bases from V and 5 bases from J, with 8 bases in between. The CDR3 has 10 residues. The chain's CDR3 is CSALKETQYF. Written as DNA, the CDR3 is TGCAGCGCCCTGAAGGAGACCCAGTACTTC.

This chain links TRBV5-4 with TRBJ1-1, with D possibly being TRBD1 (5 bases). V gave up 4 bases and J gave up 11 bases, with 21 bases separating them. Germline-derived CDR1 and CDR2 are SGHNT and YYREEE (reference sequence). The CDR3 is 14 amino acids. CDR3: CASSDGGTYERAFF. The DNA of the CDR3 is TGTGCCAGCAGCGACGGAGGGACCTACGAGAGGGCTTTCTTT. The variable domain in full, completed from reference TRBV5-4 and TRBJ1-1, reads ETGVTQSPTHLIKTRGQQVTLRCSSQSGHNTVSWYQQALGQGPQFIFQYYREEENGRGNFPPRFSGLQFPNYSSELNVNALELDDSALYLCASSDGGTYERAFFGQGTRLTVV.

V and J are TRBV7-8 and TRBJ2-2; the match to TRBD1 covers 8 bases. There are 14 residues in the CDR3. Trimming removed 5 bases from V and 6 bases from J; junction bases left unmatched: 5. Germline V gene lookup returns CDR1 SGHVS and CDR2 FQNEAQ. The CDR3, as DNA: TGTGCCAGCAGCCCTCTACAGGGGGCCGGGGAGCTGTTTTTT. This encodes CASSPLQGAGELFF. Full variable domain (outside the CDR3, taken from reference TRBV7-8 and TRBJ2-2): GAGVSQSPRYKVAKRGQDVALRCDPISGHVSLFWYQQALGQGPEFLTYFQNEAQLDKSGLPSDRFFAERPEGSVSTLKIQRTQQEDSAVYLCASSPLQGAGELFFGEGSRLTVL.

V gene TRBV11-3 combines with J gene TRBJ2-2; D gene unclear. The CDR3 is made up of 13 amino acids. V dropped 4 bases and J dropped 5 bases, with 8 bases sitting between them. Germline V gene data show CDR1 as SGHNT and CDR2 as YENEEA. In DNA form, the CDR3 reads TGTGCCAGCAGCTCCCTGGGGACCGGGGAGCTGTTTTTT. The encoded protein is CASSSLGTGELFF. The variable domain in full, completed from reference TRBV11-3 and TRBJ2-2, reads EAGVVQSPRYKIIEKKQPVAFWCNPISGHNTLYWYLQNLGQGPELLIRYENEEAVDDSQLPKDRFSAERLKGVDSTLKIQPAELGDSAVYLCASSSLGTGELFFGEGSRLTVL.

The rearrangement uses TRBV6-1 and TRBJ2-7, with 9 nucleotides matching TRBD2. The CDR3 sequence is 13 residues long. Trimming removed 7 bases from V and 11 bases from J; junction bases left unmatched: 12. Germline CDR1 and CDR2: MNHNS and SASEGT. This chain's CDR3 is CASMPSGGSEEYV. DNA of the CDR3: TGTGCCAGCATGCCCAGCGGGGGGAGTGAGGAGTACGTC.

This clonotype was seen repeatedly, ten times or more. The chain carries TRBV5-1 and TRBJ1-2, with 7 bases aligning to TRBD1. Per the germline V gene, CDR1 is SGHRS and CDR2 is YFSETQ. The CDR3 runs to 15 residues. The V segment lost 4 bases and the J segment 3 bases; nucleotides outside the gene matches: 9. The DNA for the CDR3 is TGCGCCAGCAGCCTGATGGGACAGCGAGACTATGGCTACACCTTC. This codes for CASSLMGQRDYGYTF. Complete variable domain (other parts from reference TRBV5-1 and TRBJ1-2): KAGVTQTPRYLIKTRGQQVTLSCSPISGHRSVSWYQQTPGQGLQFLFEYFSETQRNKGNFPGRFSGRQFSNSRSEMNVSTLELGDSALYLCASSLMGQRDYGYTFGSGTRLTVV.

The chain links TRBV7-6 to TRBJ2-7; D gene unclear. Germline CDR1 is SGHVS and CDR2 is FNYEAQ. The V end was cut by 0 bases, the J end by 3 bases, with 9 bases between. The CDR3 is made up of 14 amino acids. CDR3 loop: CASSLAGPGYEQYV. The CDR3 DNA is TGTGCCAGCAGCTTAGCCGGGCCAGGCTACGAGCAGTACGTC.

This clonotype was recorded many times. The genes are TRBV6-5 and TRBJ2-1; TRBD2 matches at 10 bases. The CDR3 has 16 residues. Germline V gene sequence: CDR1 MNHEY, CDR2 SVGAGI. Trimming removed 6 bases from V and 3 bases from J; junction bases left unmatched: 8. CDR3 region: CASRRTSGEIYNEQFF. CDR3 sequence (DNA): TGTGCCAGCAGACGGACTAGCGGTGAGATCTACAATGAGCAGTTCTTC.

V is TRBV7-6 and J is TRBJ1-1, with 9 nucleotides matching TRBD1. The CDR3 extends over 15 amino acids. CDR1 and CDR2 (germline): SGHVS, FNYEAQ. V dropped 5 bases and J dropped 4; count of bases not matched to a gene: 8. This CDR3 is CASSADRGSGTEAFF. The CDR3 nucleotides read TGTGCCAGCAGCGCGGACAGGGGAAGTGGCACTGAAGCTTTCTTT.

This clonotype was observed at least ten times. The rearrangement links TRBV10-3 to TRBJ2-4, with D possibly being TRBD2 (6 bases). Germline-derived CDR1 and CDR2 are ENHRY and SYGVKD. This CDR3 is 15 amino acids long. The V end was cut by 8 bases, the J end by 0 bases, with 14 bases between. CDR3 amino acids: CAISEGLIAKNIQYF. CDR3 nucleotide sequence: TGTGCCATCTCGGAGGGTCTCATAGCCAAAAACATTCAGTACTTC.

CDR3 in DNA: TGTGCCAGCAGCCCCGATCCCCGGTCTGGTCGGGCCAAAAACATTCAGTACTTC. Protein sequence: CASSPDPRSGRAKNIQYF. The genes are TRBV11-2 and TRBJ2-4; D not resolved. V was clipped by 5 bases and J by 1 base, with 21 bases between them. Looked up from germline, CDR1 is SGHAT and CDR2 is FQNNGV. The CDR3 loop spans 18 amino acids. Variable domain in full (rest from reference TRBV11-2 and TRBJ2-4): EAGVAQSPRYKIIEKRQSVAFWCNPISGHATLYWYQQILGQGPKLLIQFQNNGVVDDSQLPKDRFSAERLKGVDSTLKIQPAKLEDSAVYLCASSPDPRSGRAKNIQYFGAGTRLSVL.

Comment on this clonotype: A read error may be the cause here, since a much bigger clone is one base away. CDR3 DNA: TGCGCCAGCAGTGAGTCGGACAGGGAACGGTACTTC. It is translated as CASSESDRERYF. This rearrangement joins TRBV10-2 to TRBJ2-4, with 8 bases that match TRBD1. J gave up 15 bases and V 0 bases, and 4 bases lay outside the gene matches. The CDR3 sequence is 12 residues long. The germline V gene encodes CDR1 WSHSY and CDR2 SAAADI.

The table lists this clonotype with many counts. The V call is TRBV12-3 or TRBV12-4, the J call TRBJ1-4; D is unresolved. The length of the CDR3 is 12 residues. Trimming stripped 2 bases from V and 8 bases from J, with 6 bases between. The CDR3 nucleotides read TGTGCCAGCAGTTTAATTTTCGAAAAACTGTTTTTT. Its protein is CASSLIFEKLFF.

The sample holds many counts of this clonotype. The chain employs TRBV29-1 and TRBJ1-2, with 7 bases fitting TRBD1. Germline V lookup: CDR1 SQVTM, CDR2 ANQGSEA. V gave up 6 bases and J gave up 1 base; unmatched junction bases: 17. There are 17 residues in the CDR3. CDR3 residues: CSVATFPRTGVNYGYTF. In nucleotides, the CDR3 is TGCAGCGTCGCAACTTTCCCGCGGACAGGAGTTAACTATGGCTACACCTTC. Full variable domain (remainder filled in from reference TRBV29-1 and TRBJ1-2): SAVISQKPSRDICQRGTSLTIQCQVDSQVTMMFWYRQQPGQSLTLIATANQGSEATYESGFVIDKFPISRPNLTFSTLTVSNMSPEDSSIYLCSVATFPRTGVNYGYTFGSGTRLTVV.

This chain connects TRBV10-3 to TRBJ2-2; D not certain. Germline V lookup: CDR1 ENHRY, CDR2 SYGVKD. This CDR3 region has 14 residues. V was clipped by 3 bases and J by 1 base, with 6 bases between them. DNA of the CDR3: TGTGCCATCAGTGACTCGGGGAACACCGGGGAGCTGTTTTTT. Protein sequence: CAISDSGNTGELFF.

The chain recombines TRBV7-6 with TRBJ2-2; D gene ambiguous. The CDR3 length is 17 residues. Germline V gene sequence: CDR1 SGHVS, CDR2 FNYEAQ. Trimming took off 5 bases at V and 0 bases at J, with 16 bases between the two ends. The CDR3 DNA sequence: TGTGCCAGCAGCGCCCGCCCGCAGCGAACGAACACCGGGGAGCTGTTTTTT. Its protein is CASSARPQRTNTGELFF.

This clonotype occurred many times. The chain combines TRBV29-1 with TRBJ1-1; TRBD1 agrees at 7 bases. In germline, CDR1 is SQVTM, CDR2 ANQGSEA. V dropped 2 bases and J dropped 1; count of bases not matched to a gene: 1. The CDR3 totals 13 residues. CDR3 region: CSVESGGNTEAFF. Here the CDR3 DNA reads TGCAGCGTTGAATCAGGGGGGAACACTGAAGCTTTCTTT.

This clonotype was observed many times. The chain couples TRBV18 to TRBJ2-7; 9 bases are shared with TRBD2. Germline V gives CDR1 KGHSH, CDR2 LQKENI. The CDR3 is made up of 15 amino acids. The junction had 9 bases not matched to a gene; V was cut back by 2 bases and J by 7 bases. CDR3 in amino acids: CASSPFWLAGKEQYF. CDR3 in DNA: TGTGCCAGCTCACCATTCTGGCTAGCGGGGAAAGAGCAGTACTTC. Full variable domain (rest looked up from reference TRBV18 and TRBJ2-7): NAGVMQNPRHLVRRRGQEARLRCSPMKGHSHVYWYRQLPEEGLKFMVYLQKENIIDESGMPKERFSAEFPKEGPSILRIQQVVRGDSAAYFCASSPFWLAGKEQYFGPGTRLTVT.

This clonotype came up many times. The rearrangement uses TRBV19 and TRBJ1-6; TRBD1 matches 8 bases. The junction had 12 bases not matched to a gene; V was cut back by 6 bases and J by 5 bases. This CDR3 spans 17 amino acids. Germline lookup yields CDR1 LNHDA and CDR2 SQIVND (reference sequence). For the CDR3, the DNA is TGTGCCAGTAGCGGGACAGGAACGATCCGCAATAATTCACCCCTCCACTTT. Its protein is CASSGTGTIRNNSPLHF.

The J gene is TRBJ1-5, the V gene TRBV2, with a possible D match to TRBD1 (6 bases). This CDR3 contains 14 residues. V lost 5 bases and J 7 bases, leaving 15 bases between the germline ends. From germline, CDR1 is SNHLY and CDR2 FYNNEI. The DNA for the CDR3 is TGTGCCAGCAGTATAACAGGGCGACAACAGCCCCAGCATTTT. Its translation is CASSITGRQQPQHF.

At least ten counts were recorded for this clonotype. The chain is built from TRBV27 and TRBJ1-2; D gene uncertain. The length of the CDR3 is 15 residues. V was pared by 3 bases and J by 0 bases, with 11 bases between. Germline V gives CDR1 MNHEY, CDR2 SMNVEV (reference sequence). As DNA, the CDR3 is TGTGCCAGCAGTTTTTTCAAGGCAGCTAACTATGGCTACACCTTC. This gives the protein CASSFFKAANYGYTF.